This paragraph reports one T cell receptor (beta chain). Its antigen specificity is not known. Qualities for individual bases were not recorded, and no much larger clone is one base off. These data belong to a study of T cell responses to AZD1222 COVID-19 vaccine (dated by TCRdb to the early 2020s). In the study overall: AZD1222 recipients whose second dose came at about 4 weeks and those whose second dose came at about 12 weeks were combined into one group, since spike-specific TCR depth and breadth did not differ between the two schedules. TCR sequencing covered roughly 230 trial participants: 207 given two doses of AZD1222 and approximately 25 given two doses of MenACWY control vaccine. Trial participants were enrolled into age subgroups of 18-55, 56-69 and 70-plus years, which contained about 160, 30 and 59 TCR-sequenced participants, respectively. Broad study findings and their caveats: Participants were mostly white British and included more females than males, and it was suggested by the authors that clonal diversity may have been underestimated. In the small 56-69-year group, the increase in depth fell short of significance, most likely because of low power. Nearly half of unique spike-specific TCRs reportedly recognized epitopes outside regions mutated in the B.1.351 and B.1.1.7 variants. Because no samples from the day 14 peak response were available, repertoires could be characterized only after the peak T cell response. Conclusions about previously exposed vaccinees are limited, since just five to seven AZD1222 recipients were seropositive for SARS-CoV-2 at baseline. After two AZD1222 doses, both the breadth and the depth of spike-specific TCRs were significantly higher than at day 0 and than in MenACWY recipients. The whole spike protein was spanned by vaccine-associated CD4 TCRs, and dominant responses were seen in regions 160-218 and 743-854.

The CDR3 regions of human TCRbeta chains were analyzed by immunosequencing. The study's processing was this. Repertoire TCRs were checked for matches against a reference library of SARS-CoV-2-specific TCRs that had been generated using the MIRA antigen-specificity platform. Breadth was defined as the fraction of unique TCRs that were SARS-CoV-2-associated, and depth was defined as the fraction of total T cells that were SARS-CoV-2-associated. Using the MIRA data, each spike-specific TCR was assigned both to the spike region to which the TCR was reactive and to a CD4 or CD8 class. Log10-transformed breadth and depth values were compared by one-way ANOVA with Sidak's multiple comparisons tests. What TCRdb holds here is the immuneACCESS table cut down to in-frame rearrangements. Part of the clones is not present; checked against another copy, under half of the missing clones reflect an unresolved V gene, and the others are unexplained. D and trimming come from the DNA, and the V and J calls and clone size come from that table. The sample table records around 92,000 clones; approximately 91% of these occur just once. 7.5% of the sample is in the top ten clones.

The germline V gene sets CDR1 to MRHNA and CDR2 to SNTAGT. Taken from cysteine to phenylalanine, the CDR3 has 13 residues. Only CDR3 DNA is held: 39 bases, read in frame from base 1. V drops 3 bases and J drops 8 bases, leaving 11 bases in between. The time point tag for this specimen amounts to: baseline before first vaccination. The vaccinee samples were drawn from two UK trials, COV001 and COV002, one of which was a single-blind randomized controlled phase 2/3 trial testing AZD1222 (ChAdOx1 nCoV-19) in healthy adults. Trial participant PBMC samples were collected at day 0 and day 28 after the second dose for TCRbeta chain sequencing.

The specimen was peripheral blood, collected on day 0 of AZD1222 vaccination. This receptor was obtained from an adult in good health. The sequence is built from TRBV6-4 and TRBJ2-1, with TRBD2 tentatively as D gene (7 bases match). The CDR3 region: CASSEGGGDEQFF. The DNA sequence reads TGTGCCAGCAGTGAAGGGGGGGGCGATGAGCAGTTCTTC.